The 25 T cell receptor beta chains in this list originate from one sample, sequenced in a study of neoadjuvant anti-PD-1 for oral cavity cancer. Noted time point: after neoadjuvant nivolumab, at surgical resection. TCRdb's table, derived via immunoSEQ multiplex PCR, lists solely in-frame clones and lacks some. The data hold more than 25,000 clones, with about 80% observed a single time. The material was PBMCs, obtained after nivolumab (anti-PD-1) treatment. The receptor source for this set is a person aged 40 to 85 with oral cavity squamous cell carcinoma.

This chain links TRBV2 with TRBJ1-5; D is ambiguous. The CDR3 consists of 16 residues. The ends were cut back, 7 bases at V and 5 bases at J, with 21 bases in the middle. Looked up from germline, CDR1 is SNHLY and CDR2 is FYNNEI. The CDR3 region has the DNA TGTGCCAGCAATAAAGTTGGCGCCCGAGGCGATCAGCCCCAGCATTTT. Amino acid sequence: CASNKVGARGDQPQHF.

The V and J genes are TRBV7-9 and TRBJ2-1; 12 bases map to TRBD2. The CDR3 sequence is 17 residues long. Losses at the gene ends were 5 bases for V and 4 bases for J; bases not matched to a gene: 9. Looked up from germline, CDR1 is SEHNR and CDR2 is FQNEAQ (reference sequence). The CDR3 DNA is TGTGCCAGCAGCCCCCGGACTAGCGGGGTGGGATACAATGAGCAGTTCTTC. It is translated as CASSPRTSGVGYNEQFF.

This clone was observed once. V is TRBV5-1 and J is TRBJ2-4; no clear D. The CDR3 length is 14 residues. V lost 1 base, J lost 0 bases, and 5 bases lay in between. The germline V gene encodes CDR1 SGHRS and CDR2 YFSETQ. DNA for the CDR3: TGCGCCAGCAGCTTGTCTTTAGCCAAAAACATTCAGTACTTC. It is translated as CASSLSLAKNIQYF.

The chain joins TRBV4-1 to TRBJ2-3, with TRBD2 matching over 10 bases. CDR1 is MGHRA and CDR2 is YSYEKL in the germline V gene. V gave up 2 bases and J gave up 0 bases; unmatched junction bases: 5. This CDR3 has 17 residues. CDR3 amino acids: CASSQTLLAGSTDTQYF. For the CDR3, the DNA is TGCGCCAGCAGCCAAACGCTACTAGCGGGGAGCACAGATACGCAGTATTTT.

This chain uses TRBV19 with TRBJ1-1; possible D gene TRBD1, 6 bases. The CDR3 totals 15 residues. Germline-derived CDR1 and CDR2 are LNHDA and SQIVND (reference sequence). V was shortened by 3 bases and J by 4 bases, with 15 bases between the two germline ends. The CDR3 sequence: CASSIRGQKRTEAFF. The CDR3 DNA reads as TGTGCCAGTAGTATCCGGGGACAAAAGCGCACTGAAGCTTTCTTT.

CDR3 DNA sequence: TGTGCCAGTAGGGGACCAACCGTAACTGACCGCTACACCTTC. Translated: CASRGPTVTDRYTF. The gene calls are TRBV19 and TRBJ1-2; D possibly corresponds to TRBD1 (5 bases). Germline V gene sequence: CDR1 LNHDA, CDR2 SQIVND (reference sequence). Trimming left V 6 bases short and J 9 bases short, with 20 bases between. The CDR3 length is 14 residues.

V and J are TRBV14 and TRBJ2-7; D is possibly TRBD2 (5 bases). Germline loops: CDR1 SGHDN, CDR2 FVKESK. The CDR3 has 14 residues. V dropped 4 bases and J dropped 0 bases, with 10 bases sitting between them. CDR3 in DNA: TGTGCCAGCAGCCCGCGCCGGGGCTCCTACGAGCAGTACTTC. Translated, it gives CASSPRRGSYEQYF.

This chain joins TRBV19 and TRBJ1-1; 10 bases are shared with TRBD1. CDR1 LNHDA and CDR2 SQIVND come from the germline V gene (reference sequence). The CDR3 totals 15 residues. Losses at the gene ends were 9 bases for V and 3 bases for J; bases not matched to a gene: 10. The CDR3 DNA reads as TGTGCCAGCATCCTCCGGACAGGGGGGGACACTGAAGCTTTCTTT. It yields the protein CASILRTGGDTEAFF.

The chain recombines TRBV4-3 with TRBJ2-3; D ambiguous. This CDR3 region has 14 residues. Per the germline V gene, CDR1 is LGHNA and CDR2 is YSLEER. Trimming took 1 base from V and 4 from J, leaving 9 bases between them. CDR3 in DNA: TGCGCCAGCAGCCAAGGTCTGCAGTCAGATACGCAGTATTTT. As protein: CASSQGLQSDTQYF.

The chain joins TRBV7-6 to TRBJ1-2; 8 bases match TRBD1. The CDR3 covers 13 residues. CDR1 is SGHVS, CDR2 FNYEAQ, per germline. V dropped 5 bases and J dropped 1; count of bases not matched to a gene: 0. CDR3 nucleotides: TGTGCCAGCAGCGACAGGGGTAACTATGGCTACACCTTC. It yields the protein CASSDRGNYGYTF.

The rearrangement joins TRBV5-1 to TRBJ1-6; 9 positions agree with TRBD1. V was pared by 0 bases and J by 9 bases, with 7 bases of the junction left unmatched. Per the germline V gene, CDR1 is SGHRS and CDR2 is YFSETQ. This CDR3 contains 16 residues. CDR3 sequence: CASSLEVQGATSPLHF. The CDR3 nucleotides read TGCGCCAGCAGCTTGGAAGTACAGGGGGCTACTTCACCCCTCCACTTT.

The count of this clone is one. The chain uses TRBV19 and TRBJ2-7, with D perhaps being TRBD1 or TRBD2 (5 bases each). This CDR3 contains 16 residues. Between the trimmed V and J ends, which lost 5 bases and 2 bases, there was a span of 19 bases. Germline CDR1 is LNHDA and CDR2 is SQIVND (reference sequence). Here the CDR3 DNA reads TGTGCCAGTAGTCTTACGATCGGGACGCCTGCCTACGAGCAGTACTTC. Translation: CASSLTIGTPAYEQYF.

The chain recombines TRBV7-3 with TRBJ1-2, with D perhaps matching TRBD1 (5 bases). CDR3 size: 16 residues. Germline V gene sequence: CDR1 SGHTA, CDR2 FQGTGA. V lost 5 bases and J lost 3, with 19 bases in between. Here the CDR3 reads CASSKGSGRGDYGYTF. CDR3 DNA: TGTGCCAGCAGCAAGGGATCGGGACGCGGAGACTATGGCTACACCTTC.

The chain joins TRBV18 to TRBJ2-5; 9 bases fit TRBD1. V was pared by 6 bases and J by 2 bases, with 7 bases of the junction left unmatched. The CDR3 totals 15 residues. CDR1 is KGHSH and CDR2 is LQKENI in the germline V gene. The CDR3 DNA follows: TGTGCCAGCTCTCCGGGACAGGGACTTCAAGAGACCCAGTACTTC. Translating it yields CASSPGQGLQETQYF.

The J gene is TRBJ1-6, the V gene TRBV7-9; D remains ambiguous. Germline CDR1 is SEHNR and CDR2 is FQNEAQ (reference sequence). This CDR3 spans 19 amino acids. The V and J ends lost 7 bases and 5 bases respectively, with 27 bases between them. CDR3 protein: CASTLGLFRPGDNNSPLHF. The CDR3 DNA reads TGTGCCAGCACCCTCGGCCTTTTCCGGCCGGGCGATAATAATTCACCCCTCCACTTT.

The V call is TRBV6-6, the J call TRBJ1-6; D possibly corresponds to TRBD1 (5 bases). The CDR3 length is 11 residues. Germline-derived CDR1 and CDR2 are MNHNY and SVGAGI (reference sequence). V was cut by 5 bases and J by 12 bases, with 8 bases left in between. This CDR3 is CASSTGGPLHF. CDR3 DNA sequence: TGTGCCAGCAGTACCGGGGGACCCCTCCACTTT.

V and J are TRBV6-6 and TRBJ2-7, with 8 bases identical to TRBD1. The CDR3 length is 15 residues. The V gene's germline CDR1 is MNHNY and CDR2 SVGAGI (reference sequence). Unmatched junction bases numbered 7, after V lost 6 bases and J lost 0 bases. DNA for the CDR3: TGTGCCAGCAGATCGGACAGGGACCTCTCCTACGAGCAGTACTTC. Amino acid sequence: CASRSDRDLSYEQYF.

This clone has just one count. The chain uses TRBV4-3 and TRBJ2-1, with 8 bases that match TRBD1. The CDR3 length is 17 residues. V was pared by 0 bases and J by 3 bases, with 7 bases of the junction left unmatched. Germline values: CDR1 LGHNA, CDR2 YSLEER. In DNA, the CDR3 is TGCGCCAGCAGCCAAGAGACGACAGGGGCAAGCTACAATGAGCAGTTCTTC. It specifies CASSQETTGASYNEQFF.

The chain carries TRBV10-1 and TRBJ2-1; 11 bases align to TRBD1. V dropped 6 bases and J dropped 9; count of bases not matched to a gene: 4. The germline V gene encodes CDR1 WNHNN and CDR2 SYGVQD (reference sequence). The CDR3 covers 13 residues. CDR3 sequence: CASRGQGEVEQFF. The DNA of the CDR3 is TGCGCCAGCAGGGGACAGGGGGAAGTTGAGCAGTTCTTC.

The chain carries TRBV7-7 and TRBJ1-3; D unresolved. Trimming removed 5 bases at V and 8 bases at J, with 16 bases between. This CDR3 region has 14 residues. CDR1 and CDR2 (germline): SSHAT, FNYEAQ (reference sequence). In DNA form, the CDR3 reads TGTGCCAGCAGCCCTAGGGCGGGCGGGGACACCATATATTTT. It codes for CASSPRAGGDTIYF.

Only a few counts were recorded for this clone. V is TRBV2 and J is TRBJ1-5; 8 bases are shared with TRBD1. CDR3 length: 15 amino acids. CDR1 and CDR2 from the germline V gene are SNHLY and FYNNEI. Trimming took 3 bases from V and 6 from J; bases not matched to a gene: 7. CDR3 protein: CASSDWTGSPQPQHF. CDR3 nucleotides: TGTGCCAGCAGTGATTGGACAGGGAGTCCTCAGCCCCAGCATTTT.

The chain is built from TRBV10-3 and TRBJ2-7; tentative D call: TRBD2 (5 bases). This CDR3 has 15 residues. Germline assignment: CDR1 ENHRY and CDR2 SYGVKD. V was trimmed by 4 bases and J by 0 bases, leaving 13 bases between them. The CDR3 here is CAISAADWSSYEQYF. In nucleotides, the CDR3 is TGTGCCATCAGTGCCGCGGACTGGAGCTCCTACGAGCAGTACTTC.

This rearrangement joins TRBV7-2 to TRBJ2-5, with TRBD1 matching 12 bases. The V gene's germline CDR1 is SGHTA and CDR2 FQGNSA. The CDR3 is 16 amino acids. The V gene end was trimmed by 3 bases and the J gene end by 5 bases; junction bases not matched to a gene: 7. The CDR3 sequence is CASSFRDRGRRETQYF. CDR3 nucleotide sequence: TGTGCCAGCAGCTTCCGGGACAGGGGGCGTCGGGAGACCCAGTACTTC.

This clone has a handful of counts. The chain carries TRBV7-2 and TRBJ1-5; no firm D call. Germline V gene data show CDR1 as SGHTA and CDR2 as FQGNSA. V was pared by 1 base and J by 3 bases, with 7 bases between. The CDR3 is made up of 14 amino acids. CDR3 nucleotide sequence: TGTGCCAGCAGCTTAGGCGGGTACAATCAGCCCCAGCATTTT. Protein: CASSLGGYNQPQHF.

This chain uses TRBV11-1 with TRBJ2-1; 7 bases line up with TRBD2. CDR3 length: 13 amino acids. The trim removed 4 bases at V and 10 bases at J, leaving 7 bases unmatched. The germline gives CDR1 SGHAT, CDR2 FQDESV (reference sequence). The CDR3 protein is CASSSPGLDEQFF. CDR3 DNA: TGTGCCAGCAGCTCCCCTGGACTAGACGAGCAGTTCTTC.